The next 27 T cell receptor beta chains were all read from a single sample in a study of blood T cell repertoires in COVID-19. The data were produced by immunoSEQ multiplex PCR, yet TCRdb's version contains in-frame clones alone and is incomplete. The table has about 200,000 clones, about four fifths seen once; the top ten hold 8.2%. The sequencing input was peripheral blood. Source of these receptors: a woman between 45 and 60 years old with acute or convalescent COVID-19.

This chain connects TRBV5-1 to TRBJ2-1; the D gene is possibly TRBD2 (6 bases). The CDR3 covers 16 residues. The germline V and J ends were trimmed by 1 base and 3 bases, with 14 bases remaining between them. Germline assignment: CDR1 SGHRS and CDR2 YFSETQ. The CDR3 coding sequence is TGCGCCAGCAGCTTGTTAGGTAGCGGTTACTACAATGAGCAGTTCTTC. Its translation: CASSLLGSGYYNEQFF.

The chain recombines TRBV9 with TRBJ2-3, with D unclear. This CDR3 spans 14 amino acids. The germline gives CDR1 SGDLS, CDR2 YYNGEE. Trimming stripped 0 bases from V and 0 bases from J, with 5 bases between. CDR3 coding DNA: TGTGCCAGCAGCGTAGAAGCTAGCACAGATACGCAGTATTTT. Amino acids: CASSVEASTDTQYF.

The CDR3 DNA is TGCGCCAGCAGCTTGCTTAGTAACTCCTACGAGCAGTACTTC. It encodes CASSLLSNSYEQYF. The chain combines TRBV5-1 with TRBJ2-7, with unresolved D. Germline V gene lookup returns CDR1 SGHRS and CDR2 YFSETQ. The V and J ends lost 1 base and 0 bases respectively, with 8 bases between them. This CDR3 region has 14 residues.

The chain uses TRBV6-5 and TRBJ2-1; 7 nucleotides agree with TRBD2. The germline CDR1 and CDR2 sequences are MNHEY and SVGAGI. The V and J ends lost 5 bases and 5 bases, in that order; junction bases with no gene match: 9. The CDR3 length is 15 residues. The DNA of the CDR3 is TGTGCCAGCAGTCCCCCGGGACTAACTAACAATGAGCAGTTCTTC. Its protein is CASSPPGLTNNEQFF.

In regard to this clone: The same CDR3 is also encoded by other DNA sequences in this sample. This chain connects TRBV3-1 (or the pseudogene TRBV3-2) to TRBJ2-5; TRBD2 might be the D (5 bases). Germline lookup yields CDR1 LGHDT and CDR2 YNNKEL (reference sequence). CDR3 length equals 13 residues. Trimming took off 1 base at V and 4 bases at J, with 7 bases between the two ends. In nucleotides, the CDR3 is TGTGCCAGCAGCCAAGGAACTAGAGAGACCCAGTACTTC. Protein: CASSQGTRETQYF.

The J gene is TRBJ2-7, the V gene TRBV2; 10 bases agree with TRBD1. Trimming at V came to 3 bases and at J to 5 bases, leaving 7 bases not matched to a gene. Per the germline V gene, CDR1 is SNHLY and CDR2 is FYNNEI. CDR3 length equals 15 residues. In DNA form, the CDR3 reads TGTGCCAGCAGTGACCTAGGGACAGGGGACAACGAGCAGTACTTC. It yields the protein CASSDLGTGDNEQYF.

The chain couples TRBV10-3 to TRBJ1-1; D not certain. This CDR3 comprises 14 residues. CDR1 is ENHRY and CDR2 is SYGVKD in the germline V gene. V gave up 4 bases and J gave up 0 bases, with 9 bases separating them. The CDR3 DNA reads TGTGCCATCAGTGCTAGTAACATGAACACTGAAGCTTTCTTT. Translation: CAISASNMNTEAFF.

The rearrangement links TRBV11-3 to TRBJ2-1; possible D gene TRBD1, 5 bases. Trimming took 4 bases from V and 5 from J, leaving 9 bases between them. There are 13 residues in the CDR3. In germline, CDR1 is SGHNT, CDR2 YENEEA. CDR3 coding DNA: TGTGCCAGCAGCTACGAGACAGACAATGAGCAGTTCTTC. This sequence encodes CASSYETDNEQFF.

This chain links TRBV28 with TRBJ2-1; 8 bases map to TRBD2. The CDR3 is 16 amino acids. Trimming cost V 5 bases and J 4 bases; bases outside gene matches: 10. Germline CDR1 and CDR2: MDHEN and SYDVKM. Written as DNA, the CDR3 is TGTGCCAGCAGTCCCGGGGGGACTAGAGGTTACAATGAGCAGTTCTTC. Protein sequence: CASSPGGTRGYNEQFF.

This clone was seen once. V and J are TRBV5-6 and TRBJ1-2; 9 positions match TRBD1. V gave up 3 bases and J gave up 3 bases; unmatched junction bases: 9. The CDR3 length is 16 residues. CDR1 is SGHDT, CDR2 YYEEEE, per germline. In DNA form, the CDR3 reads TGTGCCAGCAGCTCATCCGGGACAGGGAATTACTATGGCTACACCTTC. Protein sequence: CASSSSGTGNYYGYTF.

The gene calls are TRBV11-3 and TRBJ2-7, with 9 bases lining up with TRBD1. This CDR3 spans 17 amino acids. Germline V gene data show CDR1 as SGHNT and CDR2 as YENEEA. V shed 1 base and J 3 bases; nucleotides not matched to a gene: 10. The CDR3 protein is CASSLGTPGTGNYEQYF. For the CDR3, the DNA is TGTGCCAGCAGCTTAGGAACCCCCGGGACAGGGAACTACGAGCAGTACTTC.

The V gene is TRBV13, the J gene TRBJ2-7, with 11 nucleotides matching TRBD1. The CDR3 is 14 residues long. J lost 6 bases, V lost 4 bases, and 5 bases had no gene match. Germline V lookup: CDR1 PRHDT, CDR2 FYEKMQ (reference sequence). The CDR3 bases are TGTGCCAGCAGCTGGAAGGACAGGGGGCTCGAGCAGTACTTC. Encoded protein: CASSWKDRGLEQYF.

This rearrangement joins TRBV25-1 to TRBJ2-5; the D gene is possibly TRBD2 (5 bases). This CDR3 region has 17 residues. Looked up from germline, CDR1 is MGHDK and CDR2 is SYGVNS. The ends were cut back, 3 bases at V and 4 bases at J, with 21 bases in the middle. The CDR3 region has the DNA TGTGCCAGCAGTGATCCGAGTAGGAGGTTAGGGAGAGAGACCCAGTACTTC. Protein sequence: CASSDPSRRLGRETQYF. The whole variable domain, remainder taken from reference TRBV25-1 and TRBJ2-5, is EADIYQTPRYLVIGTGKKITLECSQTMGHDKMYWYQQDPGMELHLIHYSYGVNSTEKGDLSSESTVSRIRTEHFPLTLESARPSHTSQYLCASSDPSRRLGRETQYFGPGTRLLVL.

This clone was seen a few times. The genes are TRBV7-2 and TRBJ1-1; 7 positions match TRBD1. With 4 bases clipped from V and 0 bases from J, the junction kept 8 bases outside the gene matches. The CDR3 has 16 residues. CDR1 is SGHTA, CDR2 FQGNSA, per germline. CDR3 region: CASSSRPQGMNTEAFF. As DNA, the CDR3 is TGTGCCAGCAGCTCACGGCCACAGGGGATGAACACTGAAGCTTTCTTT.

The chain employs TRBV5-1 and TRBJ2-7; 12 bases fit TRBD2. V was clipped by 7 bases and J by 4 bases; unmatched bases: 9. Per germline, CDR1 SGHRS and CDR2 YFSETQ. The CDR3 extends over 15 amino acids. CDR3 DNA sequence: TGCGCCAGCCGACGACTAGCGGGAGTTGGGTACGAGCAGTACTTC. It translates to CASRRLAGVGYEQYF.

This clone was seen once. The genes are TRBV28 and TRBJ2-7; D possibly corresponds to TRBD2 (6 bases). Trimming shortened V by 4 bases and J by 0 bases, and 13 bases separated the two germline ends. The CDR3 extends over 15 amino acids. Germline V lookup: CDR1 MDHEN, CDR2 SYDVKM. CDR3 DNA sequence: TGTGCCAGCAGTTCCGGGACTTTAAGCTCCTACGAGCAGTACTTC. Translating it yields CASSSGTLSSYEQYF.

The rearrangement links TRBV7-2 to TRBJ2-7; D might be TRBD2 (6 bases). The V end lost 5 bases, the J end lost 0 bases, and 20 bases lay between the germline ends. Germline CDR1 and CDR2: SGHTA and FQGNSA. CDR3 length: 17 amino acids. This chain's CDR3 is CASSPYLSGGPSYEQYF. Here the CDR3 DNA reads TGTGCCAGCAGCCCCTACCTCAGCGGAGGGCCCTCCTACGAGCAGTACTTC.

The rearrangement joins TRBV9 to TRBJ1-1, with a weak D call TRBD1 (5 bases). CDR1 is SGDLS and CDR2 is YYNGEE in the germline V gene. This CDR3 comprises 15 residues. The V and J ends lost 5 bases and 6 bases respectively, with 20 bases between them. The CDR3 region has the DNA TGTGCCAGCAGTCGGGGGGACGGCGAATCAGCTGAAGCTTTCTTT. Translated: CASSRGDGESAEAFF.

V and J are TRBV5-1 and TRBJ2-1; TRBD2 aligns across 12 bases. With V trimmed by 4 bases and J by 0 bases, 11 bases remained unmatched. The germline V gene has CDR1 SGHRS and CDR2 YFSETQ. The CDR3 spans 19 residues. The DNA of the CDR3 is TGCGCCAGCAGCCACCATGAACTAGCGGGAGGATACTCCTACAATGAGCAGTTCTTC. Translation: CASSHHELAGGYSYNEQFF. The full variable domain, with the rest looked up from reference TRBV5-1 and TRBJ2-1, is KAGVTQTPRYLIKTRGQQVTLSCSPISGHRSVSWYQQTPGQGLQFLFEYFSETQRNKGNFPGRFSGRQFSNSRSEMNVSTLELGDSALYLCASSHHELAGGYSYNEQFFGPGTRLTVL.

This clone was detected only once. The chain's CDR3 is CASSSEQGAQYF. The CDR3 DNA sequence: TGTGCCAGTAGTAGCGAACAGGGTGCCCAGTACTTC. The V call is TRBV19, the J call TRBJ2-5; D is perhaps TRBD1 (6 bases). The germline CDR1 and CDR2 sequences are LNHDA and SQIVND (reference sequence). There are 12 residues in the CDR3. The V and J ends lost 4 bases and 9 bases respectively, with 12 bases between them. Drawing the rest from reference TRBV19 and TRBJ2-5, the complete variable domain is DGGITQSPKYLFRKEGQNVTLSCEQNLNHDAMYWYRQDPGQGLRLIYYSQIVNDFQKGDIAEGYSVSREKKESFPLTVTSAQKNPTAFYLCASSSEQGAQYFGPGTRLLVL.

V is TRBV30 and J is TRBJ1-5; 9 bases map to TRBD1. Germline V lookup: CDR1 GTSNPN, CDR2 SVGIG (reference sequence). CDR3 length: 11 amino acids. J gave up 12 bases and V 5 bases, and 5 bases lay outside the gene matches. The CDR3 region is CAWGDRERQHF. For the CDR3, the DNA is TGTGCCTGGGGGGACAGGGAACGCCAGCATTTT. The variable domain in full, with the rest retrieved from reference TRBV30 and TRBJ1-5, is SQTIHQWPATLVQPVGSPLSLECTVEGTSNPNLYWYRQAAGRGLQLLFYSVGIGQISSEVPQNLSASRPQDRQFILSSKKLLLSDSGFYLCAWGDRERQHFGDGTRLSIL.

This chain joins TRBV7-9 and TRBJ2-3; 10 positions match TRBD2. Germline lookup yields CDR1 SEHNR and CDR2 FQNEAQ (reference sequence). The ends lost 2 bases at V and 5 bases at J; junction bases unmatched: 7. The CDR3 totals 16 residues. For the CDR3, the DNA is TGTGCCAGCAGCTTACGGCTAGCGGGAGTTCAAGATACGCAGTATTTT. The encoded protein is CASSLRLAGVQDTQYF.

The chain couples TRBV19 to TRBJ2-7, with D possibly TRBD1 on 6 matching bases. Looked up from germline, CDR1 is LNHDA and CDR2 is SQIVND (reference sequence). V lost 4 bases and J lost 3, with 10 bases in between. The CDR3 consists of 13 residues. The CDR3 sequence: CASSTGTIYEQYF. The CDR3 DNA sequence: TGTGCCAGTAGTACTGGGACAATCTACGAGCAGTACTTC.

This clone has only a few counts. This sequence joins TRBV3-1 (or the pseudogene TRBV3-2) and TRBJ2-7; no clear D gene. Germline V gene data show CDR1 as LGHDT and CDR2 as YNNKEL (reference sequence). CDR3 size: 12 residues. The V and J ends lost 4 bases and 6 bases respectively, with 10 bases between them. The CDR3 loop reads CASSREYGEQYF. The DNA of the CDR3 is TGTGCCAGCAGCCGAGAGTACGGCGAGCAGTACTTC.

This chain connects TRBV19 to TRBJ1-5; D remains ambiguous. From germline, CDR1 is LNHDA and CDR2 SQIVND (reference sequence). Trimming took 0 bases from V and 3 from J, leaving 6 bases between them. The CDR3 covers 14 residues. CDR3 in DNA: TGTGCCAGTAGTATAGACGCGCTCAATCAGCCCCAGCATTTT. Residues: CASSIDALNQPQHF.

This chain connects TRBV29-1 to TRBJ2-1; 10 bases match TRBD1. The germline V gene has CDR1 SQVTM and CDR2 ANQGSEA. The V segment lost 6 bases and the J segment 4 bases; nucleotides outside the gene matches: 6. CDR3 length equals 14 residues. The CDR3 loop reads CSVDDRGLYNEQFF. The CDR3 DNA reads as TGCAGCGTCGACGACAGGGGGCTTTACAATGAGCAGTTCTTC.

This sequence joins TRBV19 and TRBJ2-3, with 7 bases fitting TRBD2. V was clipped by 5 bases and J by 3 bases; unmatched bases: 11. This CDR3 contains 16 residues. The germline V gene has CDR1 LNHDA and CDR2 SQIVND (reference sequence). CDR3: CASSSTWGGSTDTQYF. In nucleotides, the CDR3 is TGTGCCAGTAGTTCGACTTGGGGCGGGAGTACAGATACGCAGTATTTT. The variable domain in full, with the rest retrieved from reference TRBV19 and TRBJ2-3, is DGGITQSPKYLFRKEGQNVTLSCEQNLNHDAMYWYRQDPGQGLRLIYYSQIVNDFQKGDIAEGYSVSREKKESFPLTVTSAQKNPTAFYLCASSSTWGGSTDTQYFGPGTRLTVL.